The 25 T cell receptor beta chains below all came from one sample that was sequenced in a study of cytomegalovirus exposure and HLA in healthy donors. Sequencing used immunoSEQ multiplex PCR; TCRdb keeps in-frame clones, though not all of them. This table holds some 80,000 clones, roughly 95% found once. Sequencing was done on a sample of PBMCs. The receptors come from a young woman in good health and CMV-seronegative.

Only one count was recorded for this clone. The J gene is TRBJ1-5, the V gene TRBV10-3; D gene unclear. V dropped 5 bases and J dropped 3 bases, with 11 bases sitting between them. This CDR3 has 14 residues. Germline V gene data show CDR1 as ENHRY and CDR2 as SYGVKD. This CDR3 is CAISRMQDNQPQHF. The CDR3 DNA follows: TGTGCCATCAGTCGCATGCAGGACAATCAGCCCCAGCATTTT.

The V call is TRBV13, the J call TRBJ2-1, with 8 bases matching TRBD2. In germline, CDR1 is PRHDT, CDR2 FYEKMQ (reference sequence). V shed 1 base, J shed 4 bases, and the junction held 6 bases outside the gene matches. The CDR3 is 16 amino acids. CDR3 residues: CASSLATLAVYNEQFF. The CDR3 region has the DNA TGTGCCAGCAGCTTAGCGACACTAGCGGTTTACAATGAGCAGTTCTTC.

The chain is built from TRBV18 and TRBJ2-1; no clear D. CDR1 is KGHSH and CDR2 is LQKENI in the germline V gene. Trimming took off 6 bases at V and 15 bases at J, with 18 bases between the two ends. CDR3 length: 12 residues. The CDR3 sequence is CASSPGNLPGFF. The CDR3 nucleotides are TGTGCCAGCTCTCCTGGAAATCTCCCGGGGTTCTTC.

V usage is TRBV5-6 and J usage is TRBJ2-3; a weak D match, TRBD2 (6 bases). The CDR3 runs to 15 residues. Trimming removed 0 bases from V and 3 bases from J, with 11 bases in between. CDR1 and CDR2 from the germline V gene are SGHDT and YYEEEE. Here the CDR3 reads CASSLATSRTDTQYF. The DNA for the CDR3 is TGTGCCAGCAGCTTGGCTACTAGCCGGACAGATACGCAGTATTTT.

The chain employs TRBV9 and TRBJ2-1, with D uncertain. CDR1 is SGDLS, CDR2 YYNGEE, per germline. The CDR3 spans 15 residues. V lost 0 bases to trimming and J lost 4 bases, with 11 bases between them. The CDR3 spells CASSVAGLLYNEQFF. CDR3 DNA sequence: TGTGCCAGCAGCGTAGCGGGTTTGTTGTACAATGAGCAGTTCTTC.

The chain employs TRBV19 and TRBJ1-2; TRBD1 matches 7 bases. Germline V CDR1 and CDR2: LNHDA, SQIVND (reference sequence). The CDR3 totals 14 residues. J was trimmed by 6 bases and V by 6 bases; bases with no gene match: 10. The CDR3 region has the DNA TGTGCCAGTAGCAGCACGACAGGGTTAGATGGCTACACCTTC. Protein: CASSSTTGLDGYTF.

The chain uses TRBV7-8 and TRBJ2-1; a possible D gene is TRBD2 (5 bases). The germline V and J ends were trimmed by 1 base and 0 bases, with 7 bases remaining between them. From germline, CDR1 is SGHVS and CDR2 FQNEAQ. There are 15 residues in the CDR3. The CDR3 here is CASSLEGSSYNEQFF. CDR3 bases: TGTGCCAGCAGCTTAGAAGGGAGCTCCTACAATGAGCAGTTCTTC.

The chain recombines TRBV5-1 with TRBJ2-7; 14 bases agree with TRBD2. V lost 0 bases to trimming and J lost 9 bases; unmatched junction nucleotides: 11. CDR3 length: 17 residues. From germline, CDR1 is SGHRS and CDR2 YFSETQ. This CDR3 is CASSLDTGLAGGGGQYF. The DNA of the CDR3 is TGCGCCAGCAGCTTGGACACCGGACTAGCGGGAGGTGGGGGGCAGTACTTC.

The genes are TRBV9 and TRBJ1-1; D may be TRBD1 (6 bases). The ends were cut back, 3 bases at V and 5 bases at J, with 11 bases in the middle. The CDR3 loop spans 13 amino acids. CDR1 is SGDLS, CDR2 YYNGEE, per germline. This chain's CDR3 is CASSGGTRTEAFF. CDR3 nucleotide sequence: TGTGCCAGCAGCGGAGGGACACGAACTGAAGCTTTCTTT.

This clone appeared once. The chain uses TRBV13 and TRBJ2-6; TRBD1 agrees at 7 bases. With V trimmed by 0 bases and J by 0 bases, 11 bases remained unmatched. The germline V gene encodes CDR1 PRHDT and CDR2 FYEKMQ (reference sequence). This CDR3 region has 20 residues. The CDR3 loop reads CASSLGLAVQGSSGANVLTF. CDR3 coding DNA: TGTGCCAGCAGCTTAGGCTTGGCCGTACAGGGGAGCTCTGGGGCCAACGTCCTGACTTTC.

The chain employs TRBV21-1 and TRBJ2-3; the table's D call, TRBD2, has no DNA check behind it. TRBV21-1 is a pseudogene locus. The CDR3 extends over 17 amino acids. The CDR3 DNA sequence: TGTGCCAGCAGCAAAGAACCCGGGGGGCCTAGCACAGATACGCAGTATTTT. This gives the protein CASSKEPGGPSTDTQYF.

This chain links TRBV2 with TRBJ2-3; D may be TRBD1 (5 bases). The CDR3 has 11 amino acids. Germline V gene data show CDR1 as SNHLY and CDR2 as FYNNEI. The ends were cut back, 9 bases at V and 6 bases at J, with 10 bases in the middle. CDR3 in amino acids: CARQVTDTQYF. The DNA for the CDR3 is TGTGCCAGACAGGTTACTGATACGCAGTATTTT. Combining the CDR3 with reference TRBV2 and TRBJ2-3 gives the whole variable domain EPEVTQTPSHQVTQMGQEVILRCVPISNHLYFYWYRQILGQKVEFLVSFYNNEISEKSEIFDDQFSVERPDGSNFTLKIRSTKLEDSAMYFCARQVTDTQYFGPGTRLTVL.

The rearrangement links TRBV28 to TRBJ1-5; D call uncertain. The CDR3 is 12 residues long. The ends were cut back, 4 bases at V and 6 bases at J, with 7 bases in the middle. Germline V gene data show CDR1 as MDHEN and CDR2 as SYDVKM. Here the CDR3 DNA reads TGTGCCAGCAGTTGGAGGAGTCAGCCCCAGCATTTT. Encoded protein: CASSWRSQPQHF.

The chain combines TRBV30 with TRBJ2-7; the D is unclear. With 5 bases removed from V and 2 bases from J, the gap between germline ends came to 10 bases. The CDR3 contains 12 residues. CDR1 is GTSNPN, CDR2 SVGIG, per germline (reference sequence). Here the CDR3 DNA reads TGTGCCTGGGAGCCGGGTCCCTACGAGCAGTACTTC. Protein: CAWEPGPYEQYF. The full variable domain, rest sourced from reference TRBV30 and TRBJ2-7, is SQTIHQWPATLVQPVGSPLSLECTVEGTSNPNLYWYRQAAGRGLQLLFYSVGIGQISSEVPQNLSASRPQDRQFILSSKKLLLSDSGFYLCAWEPGPYEQYFGPGTRLTVT.

The V and J genes are TRBV19 and TRBJ1-2; D is possibly TRBD1 (6 bases). The CDR3 extends over 13 amino acids. Germline V gene data show CDR1 as LNHDA and CDR2 as SQIVND (reference sequence). Trimming left V 5 bases short and J 6 bases short, with 13 bases between. The CDR3 region is CASSQQGLHGYTF. The DNA for the CDR3 is TGTGCCAGTAGTCAACAGGGTCTACATGGCTACACCTTC.

This rearrangement joins TRBV5-1 to TRBJ1-4; D is undetermined. This CDR3 is 15 amino acids long. Trimming shortened V by 0 bases and J by 2 bases, and 8 bases separated the two germline ends. CDR1 SGHRS and CDR2 YFSETQ come from the germline V gene. Here the CDR3 DNA reads TGCGCCAGCAGCTTGGGGGCAGACACTAATGAAAAACTGTTTTTT. Amino acid sequence: CASSLGADTNEKLFF. The full variable domain, completed using reference TRBV5-1 and TRBJ1-4, is KAGVTQTPRYLIKTRGQQVTLSCSPISGHRSVSWYQQTPGQGLQFLFEYFSETQRNKGNFPGRFSGRQFSNSRSEMNVSTLELGDSALYLCASSLGADTNEKLFFGSGTQLSVL.

The chain recombines TRBV7-2 with TRBJ1-3; the D is unclear. The CDR3 is made up of 16 amino acids. In germline, CDR1 is SGHTA, CDR2 FQGNSA. V lost 2 bases and J 0 bases, leaving 11 bases between the germline ends. The CDR3 region is CASSLILGLSGNTIYF. The CDR3 nucleotides are TGTGCCAGCAGCTTAATCCTGGGCCTCTCTGGAAACACCATATATTTT.

V is TRBV10-1 and J is TRBJ2-1; 10 bases match TRBD2. J lost 10 bases, V lost 2 bases, and 5 bases had no gene match. Germline values: CDR1 WNHNN, CDR2 SYGVQD (reference sequence). The CDR3 sequence is 14 residues long. As DNA, the CDR3 is TGCGCCAGCAGTGAGAGGAGCGGGAGGGGGGAGCAGTTCTTC. It is translated as CASSERSGRGEQFF.

This clone has only one observation. This chain links TRBV7-9 with TRBJ1-6; D gene unclear. This CDR3 region has 12 residues. Germline CDR1 SEHNR, CDR2 FQNEAQ (reference sequence). Trimming left V 2 bases short and J 8 bases short, with 4 bases between. The CDR3 DNA reads as TGTGCCAGCAGCTTATCGGATTCACCCCTCCACTTT. This sequence encodes CASSLSDSPLHF.

This chain uses TRBV29-1 with TRBJ2-7; 7 bases are shared with TRBD2. This CDR3 contains 15 residues. CDR1 and CDR2 from the germline V gene are SQVTM and ANQGSEA. J gave up 4 bases and V 3 bases, and 12 bases lay outside the gene matches. CDR3 in amino acids: CSVDEVAGENYEQYF. The CDR3 coding sequence is TGCAGCGTTGATGAGGTGGCGGGGGAAAATTACGAGCAGTACTTC.

The table lists this clone with a count of one. J is TRBJ1-4 and V is TRBV19, with D maybe TRBD1 (5 bases). Per germline, CDR1 LNHDA and CDR2 SQIVND (reference sequence). CDR3 length: 12 amino acids. Deletions cut 6 bases from V and 8 bases from J, with 10 bases between. The CDR3 reads CASRLQEEKLFF. CDR3 nucleotide sequence: TGTGCCAGTAGATTACAGGAGGAAAAACTGTTTTTT.

The rearrangement uses TRBV19 and TRBJ2-7; TRBD1 might be the D (6 bases). Looked up from germline, CDR1 is LNHDA and CDR2 is SQIVND (reference sequence). This CDR3 is built from 15 residues. Trimming cost V 6 bases and J 0 bases, with 15 bases left between them. The CDR3 here is CASSGGQSSSYEQYF. The DNA of the CDR3 is TGTGCCAGTAGCGGTGGACAGAGTAGCTCCTACGAGCAGTACTTC.

This rearrangement joins TRBV18 to TRBJ2-6; weak D call: TRBD2 (5 bases). CDR1 and CDR2 (germline): KGHSH, LQKENI. The CDR3 is 17 amino acids. Trimming shortened V by 0 bases and J by 4 bases, and 13 bases separated the two germline ends. The CDR3 is CASSPPGMRVGANVLTF. CDR3 bases: TGTGCCAGCTCACCACCGGGTATGAGGGTGGGGGCCAACGTCCTGACTTTC.

The V and J genes are TRBV30 and TRBJ2-3; 10 nucleotides agree with TRBD1. The junction had 2 bases not matched to a gene; V was cut back by 0 bases and J by 2 bases. The CDR3 is made up of 15 amino acids. Germline V CDR1 and CDR2: GTSNPN, SVGIG (reference sequence). CDR3 sequence: CAWSVGQGITDTQYF. The CDR3 region has the DNA TGTGCCTGGAGTGTGGGACAGGGGATCACAGATACGCAGTATTTT.

The chain has TRBV15 and TRBJ2-1, with D uncertain. V lost 0 bases and J 5 bases, leaving 5 bases between the germline ends. In germline, CDR1 is LNHNV, CDR2 YYDKDF (reference sequence). The CDR3 is 13 residues long. In DNA, the CDR3 is TGTGCCACCAGCAGAGAACTGGACAATGAGCAGTTCTTC. It specifies CATSRELDNEQFF.